The next 9 T cell receptor beta chains were all read from a single sample in a study of CD4 T cells in relation to SARS-CoV-2 and coronaviruses. Sequencing was performed with immunoSEQ multiplex PCR; in TCRdb, only in-frame clones are kept and a portion is missing. In the table there are 25,000 to 30,000 clones, 70% to 80% of which are singletons. CD4+ T cells from unexposed donors were obtained before the COVID-19 pandemic (2011-2018). CD4+ T cells were isolated from the cells after less than 13 days of culture. Antigens of these TCRs are unknown. The sequenced material came from CD4+ T cells from PBMCs, cultured in vitro. These receptors came from a human donor in good health.

The genes are TRBV5-1 and TRBJ2-1; TRBD2 matches at 11 bases. From germline, CDR1 is SGHRS and CDR2 YFSETQ. The CDR3 has 14 amino acids. J lost 5 bases, V lost 6 bases, and 4 bases had no gene match. The CDR3 nucleotides are TGCGCCAGCACCAAACTAGCGGGGGACAATGAGCAGTTCTTC. Its protein is CASTKLAGDNEQFF.

V usage is TRBV2 and J usage is TRBJ1-5, with TRBD1 identical over 12 bases. The CDR3 covers 14 residues. The germline V gene encodes CDR1 SNHLY and CDR2 FYNNEI. Trimming removed 6 bases from V and 6 bases from J; junction bases left unmatched: 3. CDR3 in amino acids: CASSEGQGAQPQHF. The CDR3, as DNA: TGTGCCAGCAGCGAGGGACAGGGGGCTCAGCCCCAGCATTTT.

The CDR3 region is CASSRTSGGRPDTQYF. The CDR3 DNA sequence: TGTGCCAGCAGCAGGACTAGCGGGGGGCGGCCAGATACGCAGTATTTT. V and J are TRBV5-6 and TRBJ2-3, with 14 bases identical to TRBD2. The CDR3 is 16 residues long. The germline V gene encodes CDR1 SGHDT and CDR2 YYEEEE. With V trimmed by 4 bases and J by 4 bases, 5 bases remained unmatched.

This clone was observed a few times. J is TRBJ1-5 and V is TRBV3-1 (or the pseudogene TRBV3-2), with no clear D. The CDR3 totals 13 residues. In germline, CDR1 is LGHDT, CDR2 YNNKEL (reference sequence). V was clipped by 1 base and J by 9 bases, with 10 bases between them. The CDR3 nucleotides read TGTGCCAGCAGCCAAGTACGGGAGGGGCCCCAGCATTTT. Its protein product is CASSQVREGPQHF.

This chain joins TRBV7-9 and TRBJ2-1, with D uncertain. The CDR3 is 15 amino acids. The V gene lost 3 bases and the J gene lost 0 bases, with 9 bases spanning the gap. Germline V gene data show CDR1 as SEHNR and CDR2 as FQNEAQ (reference sequence). In nucleotides, the CDR3 is TGTGCCAGCAGCTTTCACGGTAGCTCCTACAATGAGCAGTTCTTC. It yields the protein CASSFHGSSYNEQFF.

The chain uses TRBV11-2 and TRBJ2-1; D is undetermined. The ends were cut back, 5 bases at V and 8 bases at J, with 7 bases in the middle. The germline V gene encodes CDR1 SGHAT and CDR2 FQNNGV. The CDR3 is 11 residues long. CDR3 protein: CASSRQDEQFF. Here the CDR3 DNA reads TGTGCCAGCAGCAGGCAGGATGAGCAGTTCTTC. The entire variable domain, with the rest obtained from reference TRBV11-2 and TRBJ2-1, is as follows: EAGVAQSPRYKIIEKRQSVAFWCNPISGHATLYWYQQILGQGPKLLIQFQNNGVVDDSQLPKDRFSAERLKGVDSTLKIQPAKLEDSAVYLCASSRQDEQFFGPGTRLTVL.

This clone was counted once. This chain connects TRBV7-3 to TRBJ2-3; D is ambiguous. V gave up 6 bases and J gave up 6 bases, with 13 bases separating them. The CDR3 is 13 residues long. CDR1 SGHTA and CDR2 FQGTGA come from the germline V gene. The CDR3 spells CASSPSVLDTQYF. The DNA for the CDR3 is TGTGCCAGCAGTCCTTCAGTTCTGGATACGCAGTATTTT.

V gene TRBV7-2 combines with J gene TRBJ2-1; D gene uncertain. CDR3 size: 14 residues. With 7 bases removed from V and 10 bases from J, the gap between germline ends came to 20 bases. Germline V gene lookup returns CDR1 SGHTA and CDR2 FQGNSA. The DNA of the CDR3 is TGTGCCAGCAACACCCCGGACCTAATCATCGAGCAGTTCTTC. Translated, it gives CASNTPDLIIEQFF.

The CDR3 sequence: CASSSHRGRDLQETQYF. CDR3 DNA: TGCGCCAGCAGCTCTCATAGGGGGAGAGACCTCCAAGAGACCCAGTACTTC. The chain is built from TRBV5-1 and TRBJ2-5, with a tentative D call TRBD1 (6 bases). Trimming cost V 3 bases and J 1 base, with 19 bases left between them. CDR3 length: 17 amino acids. The germline CDR1 and CDR2 sequences are SGHRS and YFSETQ.